These 19 T cell receptor beta chains were sequenced from one sample in a study of cytomegalovirus exposure and HLA in healthy donors (dated by TCRdb to 2015 to 2018). Libraries came from the immunoSEQ multiplex PCR assay. The immuneACCESS repertoire file appears here via TCRdb, limited to in-frame rearrangements. These files lack a portion of the clones; in checked studies, under half of the deficit traces to unresolved V genes, and the cause of the others is not known. For this sample the table gives roughly 180,000 clones, of which roughly 86% were detected only once. The ten top clones hold around 7.2% of the sample. The sequenced material came from PBMCs. Receptor source: a man aged 25-45 years in good health and CMV-seropositive.

The chain has TRBV27 and TRBJ2-7; 10 nucleotides match TRBD1. V gave up 2 bases and J gave up 3 bases; unmatched junction bases: 10. This CDR3 has 17 residues. CDR1 and CDR2 (germline): MNHEY, SMNVEV (reference sequence). Here the CDR3 reads CASSLIPPGQGNYEQYF. CDR3 DNA sequence: TGTGCCAGCAGTTTAATCCCCCCGGGACAGGGGAACTACGAGCAGTACTTC.

The chain combines TRBV5-1 with TRBJ2-5; 15 nucleotides match TRBD2. The CDR3 runs 17 residues. The ends lost 2 bases at V and 0 bases at J; junction bases unmatched: 2. The germline gives CDR1 SGHRS, CDR2 YFSETQ. Written as DNA, the CDR3 is TGCGCCAGCAGCTTCGGACTAGCGGGAGGGTACCAAGAGACCCAGTACTTC. As protein: CASSFGLAGGYQETQYF.

This clone was seen a few times. V is TRBV6-5 and J is TRBJ1-5; tentative D call: TRBD1 (6 bases). The CDR3 is 15 amino acids. V was trimmed by 6 bases and J by 0 bases, leaving 12 bases between them. Germline assignment: CDR1 MNHEY and CDR2 SVGAGI. The CDR3 is CASSFRQDSNQPQHF. In nucleotides, the CDR3 is TGTGCCAGCAGCTTCAGACAGGATAGCAATCAGCCCCAGCATTTT.

DNA of the CDR3: TGTGCCAGCAGTTTATCGGAGTACGAGACTTCAGGGGGCTACACCTTC. As protein: CASSLSEYETSGGYTF. The gene calls are TRBV27 and TRBJ1-2, with D possibly TRBD1 on 5 matching bases. Germline V gene data show CDR1 as MNHEY and CDR2 as SMNVEV (reference sequence). The germline V and J ends were trimmed by 0 bases and 8 bases, with 19 bases remaining between them. This CDR3 is 16 amino acids long.

This clone was detected only a few times. This chain uses TRBV30 with TRBJ1-2; D is unclear. The germline gives CDR1 GTSNPN, CDR2 SVGIG (reference sequence). CDR3 length: 12 residues. V was trimmed by 4 bases and J by 6 bases, leaving 12 bases between them. Here the CDR3 reads CAWNLGNNGYTF. DNA for the CDR3: TGTGCCTGGAATCTAGGGAACAATGGCTACACCTTC.

The CDR3: CASSPSRQGGTEAFF. The DNA for the CDR3 is TGTGCCAGCAGCCCCTCCCGTCAGGGGGGCACTGAAGCTTTCTTT. V gene TRBV11-3 combines with J gene TRBJ1-1; 7 bases are shared with TRBD1. The CDR3 runs to 15 residues. Germline CDR1 is SGHNT and CDR2 is YENEEA. With V trimmed by 5 bases and J by 4 bases, 10 bases remained unmatched.

The chain couples TRBV27 to TRBJ1-4; D unclear. V was trimmed by 0 bases and J by 2 bases, leaving 7 bases between them. The CDR3 runs to 15 residues. The germline gives CDR1 MNHEY, CDR2 SMNVEV (reference sequence). CDR3 protein: CASSLSWRTNEKLFF. The CDR3 coding sequence is TGTGCCAGCAGTTTATCATGGAGGACTAATGAAAAACTGTTTTTT.

This clone was counted a few times. This chain connects TRBV28 to TRBJ2-7; no clear D. This CDR3 comprises 12 residues. Trimming removed 2 bases at V and 4 bases at J, with 6 bases between. The germline V gene has CDR1 MDHEN and CDR2 SYDVKM. This CDR3 is CASSLMGYEQYF. In DNA, the CDR3 is TGTGCCAGCAGTTTAATGGGATACGAGCAGTACTTC.

J is TRBJ2-1 and V is TRBV5-1, with 7 positions matching TRBD1. The CDR3 has 12 residues. Germline values: CDR1 SGHRS, CDR2 YFSETQ. Unmatched junction bases numbered 3, after V lost 3 bases and J lost 9 bases. CDR3 in DNA: TGCGCCAGCAGCTCAGGGGGTGGTGAGCAGTTCTTC. This encodes CASSSGGGEQFF. Looking up the rest from reference TRBV5-1 and TRBJ2-1 gives the full variable domain: KAGVTQTPRYLIKTRGQQVTLSCSPISGHRSVSWYQQTPGQGLQFLFEYFSETQRNKGNFPGRFSGRQFSNSRSEMNVSTLELGDSALYLCASSSGGGEQFFGPGTRLTVL.

V is TRBV7-6 and J is TRBJ2-7; TRBD2 matches 9 bases. CDR3 length equals 18 residues. Per the germline V gene, CDR1 is SGHVS and CDR2 is FNYEAQ. Losses at the gene ends were 1 base for V and 5 bases for J; bases not matched to a gene: 15. This chain's CDR3 is CASSLVSAMLAGVNEQYF. The CDR3 DNA follows: TGTGCCAGCAGCTTAGTCAGCGCTATGTTAGCGGGAGTTAACGAGCAGTACTTC.

CDR3 DNA sequence: TGTGCCAGCAGCTTATCCAAAGGAGGGGAGGAGACCCAGTACTTC. Translated, it gives CASSLSKGGEETQYF. This rearrangement joins TRBV5-6 to TRBJ2-5; TRBD2 might be the D (6 bases). Germline assignment: CDR1 SGHDT and CDR2 YYEEEE. The V end was cut by 2 bases, the J end by 5 bases, with 16 bases between. The CDR3 extends over 15 amino acids.

The chain recombines TRBV6-6 with TRBJ2-2; no reliable D call. CDR3 length: 15 residues. Trimming stripped 2 bases from V and 5 bases from J, with 12 bases between. Germline V gene sequence: CDR1 MNHNY, CDR2 SVGAGI (reference sequence). The DNA of the CDR3 is TGTGCCAGCAGTTACAGGGTCGGAGTGACCGGGGAGCTGTTTTTT. Translation gives CASSYRVGVTGELFF.

This chain connects TRBV11-1 to TRBJ2-3, with D possibly TRBD1 on 6 matching bases. The CDR3 has 17 residues. Germline assignment: CDR1 SGHAT and CDR2 FQDESV (reference sequence). V dropped 5 bases and J dropped 2 bases, with 20 bases sitting between them. The CDR3 protein is CASSLLVGRGYTDTQYF. CDR3 coding DNA: TGTGCCAGCAGCCTTTTGGTGGGCAGGGGTTACACAGATACGCAGTATTTT.

V is TRBV25-1 and J is TRBJ2-6; 8 positions match TRBD1. Trimming removed 6 bases from V and 0 bases from J; junction bases left unmatched: 10. The CDR3 length is 18 residues. Germline CDR1 reads MGHDK; CDR2 reads SYGVNS. The chain's CDR3 is CASSRRQGTNSGANVLTF. Written as DNA, the CDR3 is TGTGCCAGCAGCCGACGACAGGGGACAAACTCTGGGGCCAACGTCCTGACTTTC.

This rearrangement joins TRBV18 to TRBJ2-1, with D unclear. Per the germline V gene, CDR1 is KGHSH and CDR2 is LQKENI. V was shortened by 3 bases and J by 0 bases, with 12 bases between the two germline ends. The CDR3 extends over 16 amino acids. The CDR3 spells CASSPRTENSYNEQFF. The CDR3 coding sequence is TGTGCCAGCTCACCGAGAACTGAGAACTCCTACAATGAGCAGTTCTTC.

This sequence joins TRBV7-9 and TRBJ1-5; 10 nucleotides align to TRBD1. V was clipped by 5 bases and J by 5 bases; unmatched bases: 3. The CDR3 has 14 residues. Germline-derived CDR1 and CDR2 are SEHNR and FQNEAQ (reference sequence). The CDR3 bases are TGTGCCAGCAGCCAGGGACAGGGGTATCAGCCCCAGCATTTT. Translating gives CASSQGQGYQPQHF.

The genes are TRBV5-1 and TRBJ2-1; TRBD2 aligns across 8 bases. This CDR3 has 17 residues. Germline V gene sequence: CDR1 SGHRS, CDR2 YFSETQ. V was pared by 2 bases and J by 4 bases, with 11 bases of the junction left unmatched. CDR3 nucleotide sequence: TGCGCCAGCAGCTTAATGGGCCGTAGCGGGGCTTACAATGAGCAGTTCTTC. Amino acid sequence: CASSLMGRSGAYNEQFF.

The chain carries TRBV2 and TRBJ2-2, with a weak D call TRBD2 (6 bases). The CDR3 extends over 16 amino acids. In germline, CDR1 is SNHLY, CDR2 FYNNEI. V shed 5 bases and J shed 6 bases, with 19 bases lying between them. CDR3 nucleotides: TGTGCCAGCAGTCCCCACGGGAGCATAGGGGCCGGGGAGCTGTTTTTT. Translation gives CASSPHGSIGAGELFF.

The rearrangement uses TRBV4-1 and TRBJ1-5; TRBD1 might be the D (6 bases). Between the trimmed V and J ends, which lost 1 base and 5 bases, there was a span of 12 bases. The CDR3 spans 15 residues. CDR1 MGHRA and CDR2 YSYEKL come from the germline V gene. The CDR3 DNA sequence: TGCGCCAGCAGCCAAGGGTGGGGGCGCGATCAGCCCCAGCATTTT. It translates to CASSQGWGRDQPQHF.